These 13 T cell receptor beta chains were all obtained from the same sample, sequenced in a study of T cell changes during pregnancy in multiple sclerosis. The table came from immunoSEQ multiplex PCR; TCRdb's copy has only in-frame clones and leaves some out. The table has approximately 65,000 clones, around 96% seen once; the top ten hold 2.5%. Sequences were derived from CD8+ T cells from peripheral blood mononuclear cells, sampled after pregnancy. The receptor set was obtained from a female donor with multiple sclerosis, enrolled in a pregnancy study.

The CDR3 is CASSQGLAGYNEQFF. CDR3 bases: TGTGCCAGCAGTCAGGGACTAGCCGGCTACAATGAGCAGTTCTTC. This chain connects TRBV6-5 to TRBJ2-1; 9 bases line up with TRBD2. The CDR3 loop spans 15 amino acids. The germline gives CDR1 MNHEY, CDR2 SVGAGI. V trimming: 5 bases; J trimming: 3 bases; junction bases outside the gene matches: 5.

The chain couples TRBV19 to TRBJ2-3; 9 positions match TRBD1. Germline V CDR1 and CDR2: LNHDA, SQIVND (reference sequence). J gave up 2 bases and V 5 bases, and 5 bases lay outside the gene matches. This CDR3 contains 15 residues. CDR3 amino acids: CASSFRDRATDTQYF. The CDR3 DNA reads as TGTGCCAGTAGTTTCCGGGACAGGGCCACAGATACGCAGTATTTT.

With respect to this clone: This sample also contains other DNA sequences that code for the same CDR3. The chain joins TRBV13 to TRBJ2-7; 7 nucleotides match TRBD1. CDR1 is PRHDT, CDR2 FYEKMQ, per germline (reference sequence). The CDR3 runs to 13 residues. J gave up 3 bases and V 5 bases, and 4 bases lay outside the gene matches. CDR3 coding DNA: TGTGCCAGCAGCCTGGGGACAGACTACGAGCAGTACTTC. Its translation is CASSLGTDYEQYF.

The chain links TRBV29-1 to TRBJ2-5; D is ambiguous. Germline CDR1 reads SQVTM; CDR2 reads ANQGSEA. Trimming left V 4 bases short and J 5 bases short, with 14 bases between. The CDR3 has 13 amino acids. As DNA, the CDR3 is TGCAGCGTTGCTCCTACGACTCCCGAGACCCAGTACTTC. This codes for CSVAPTTPETQYF.

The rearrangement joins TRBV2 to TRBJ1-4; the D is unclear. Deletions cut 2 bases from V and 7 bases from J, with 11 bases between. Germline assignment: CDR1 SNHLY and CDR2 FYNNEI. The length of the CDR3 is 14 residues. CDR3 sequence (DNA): TGTGCCAGCAGTGAATCGGGTCGGCGTGAAAAACTGTTTTTT. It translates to CASSESGRREKLFF. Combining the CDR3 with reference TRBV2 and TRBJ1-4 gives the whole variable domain EPEVTQTPSHQVTQMGQEVILRCVPISNHLYFYWYRQILGQKVEFLVSFYNNEISEKSEIFDDQFSVERPDGSNFTLKIRSTKLEDSAMYFCASSESGRREKLFFGSGTQLSVL.

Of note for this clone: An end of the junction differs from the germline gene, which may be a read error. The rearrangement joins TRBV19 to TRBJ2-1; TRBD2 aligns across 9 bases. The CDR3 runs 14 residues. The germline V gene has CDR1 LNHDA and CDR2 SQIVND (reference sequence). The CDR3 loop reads CASRIAGVGNEQFF. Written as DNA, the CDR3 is TGTGCCAGTAGAATAGCGGGAGTGGGTAATGAGCAGTTCTTC.

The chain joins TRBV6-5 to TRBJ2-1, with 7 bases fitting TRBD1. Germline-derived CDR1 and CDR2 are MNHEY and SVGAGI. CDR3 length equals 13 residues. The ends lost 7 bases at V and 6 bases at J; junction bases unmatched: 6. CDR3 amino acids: CASTGTDINEQFF. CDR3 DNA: TGTGCCAGCACCGGGACAGACATCAATGAGCAGTTCTTC.

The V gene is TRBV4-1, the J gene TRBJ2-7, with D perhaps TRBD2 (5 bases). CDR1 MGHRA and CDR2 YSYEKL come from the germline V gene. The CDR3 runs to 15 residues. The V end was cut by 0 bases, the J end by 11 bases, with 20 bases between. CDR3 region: CASSQDGSLPTREYF. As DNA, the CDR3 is TGCGCCAGCAGCCAAGATGGGTCCCTCCCTACGAGGGAGTACTTC.

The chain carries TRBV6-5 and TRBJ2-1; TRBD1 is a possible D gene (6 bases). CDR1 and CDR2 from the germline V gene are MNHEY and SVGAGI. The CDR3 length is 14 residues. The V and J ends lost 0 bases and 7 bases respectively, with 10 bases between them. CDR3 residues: CASSYSLTGNEQFF. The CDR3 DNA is TGTGCCAGCAGTTACTCGTTGACAGGTAATGAGCAGTTCTTC.

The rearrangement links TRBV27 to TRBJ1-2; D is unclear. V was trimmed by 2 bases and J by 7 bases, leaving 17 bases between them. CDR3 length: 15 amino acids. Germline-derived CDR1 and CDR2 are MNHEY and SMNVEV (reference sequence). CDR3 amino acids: CASSLEPGEWSGYTF. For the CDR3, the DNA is TGTGCCAGCAGTTTAGAGCCGGGAGAATGGAGTGGCTACACCTTC.

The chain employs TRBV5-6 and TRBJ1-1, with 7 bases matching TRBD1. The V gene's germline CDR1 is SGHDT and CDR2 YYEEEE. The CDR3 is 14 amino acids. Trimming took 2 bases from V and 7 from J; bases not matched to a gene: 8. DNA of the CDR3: TGTGCCAGCAGCTTCCCCGGGACAGCAAGTGAAGCTTTCTTT. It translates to CASSFPGTASEAFF.

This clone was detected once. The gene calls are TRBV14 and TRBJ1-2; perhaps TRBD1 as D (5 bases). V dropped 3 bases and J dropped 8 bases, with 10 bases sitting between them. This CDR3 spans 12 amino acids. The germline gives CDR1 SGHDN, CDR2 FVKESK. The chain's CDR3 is CASSQTESGYTF. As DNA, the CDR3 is TGTGCCAGCAGCCAGACAGAATCGGGCTACACCTTC.

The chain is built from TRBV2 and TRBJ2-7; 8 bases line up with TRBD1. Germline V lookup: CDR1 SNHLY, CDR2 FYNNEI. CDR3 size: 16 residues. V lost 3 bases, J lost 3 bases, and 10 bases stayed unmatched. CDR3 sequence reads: CASSEIPQGAIYEQYF. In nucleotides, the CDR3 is TGTGCCAGCAGTGAGATCCCGCAGGGGGCGATCTACGAGCAGTACTTC.